This TCR beta chain comes out of a study of patients and donors after allogeneic stem cell transplantation. With 2 bases clipped from V and 0 bases from J, the junction kept 1 base outside the gene matches. CDR3 size: 15 residues. Germline loops: CDR1 MNHEY, CDR2 SVGAGI. TCRdb passed the RT-PCR reads through MiXCR, listing each CDR3 protein once. The top ten clones hold approximately 5.9% of a sample with some 960,000 distinct CDR3 sequences, approximately 18% of them seen once. Sequenced material: blood, either unsorted or a sorted T cell fraction (not recorded which). The chain carries TRBV6-5 and TRBJ2-1, with 7 nucleotides matching TRBD2. This clonotype originated in a human donor who was either an allogeneic HSCT recipient or a stem cell or donor lymphocyte infusion donor (not recorded which). It is not recorded whose cells these are; they may come from a transplant donor. In DNA, the CDR3 is TGTGCCAGCAGTTACGGGAGGGCCTCCTACAATGAGCAGTTCTTC. It encodes CASSYGRASYNEQFF.